The 19 T cell receptor beta chains below were found in one sample sequenced in a study of CD8+ T cells in alopecia areata. cDNA prepared by RNA extraction and subsequent reverse transcription served as the template for sequencing. TCRdb keeps only in-frame clones here, not all; method: immunoSEQ multiplex PCR. The sample carries some 210,000 clones, roughly 57% recorded once. The specimen comprised CD4+ T cells sorted from blood, sampled at week 0. The receptors here all came from a human donor with alopecia areata.

The CDR3 region is CAPKWTNSPLHF. CDR3 DNA sequence: TGTGCCCCCAAGTGGACGAATTCACCCCTCCACTTT. The chain carries TRBV30 and TRBJ1-6; D is uncertain. Germline CDR1 is GTSNPN and CDR2 is SVGIG (reference sequence). The ends were cut back, 8 bases at V and 7 bases at J, with 12 bases in the middle. This CDR3 is 12 amino acids long. Using reference TRBV30 and TRBJ1-6 for the parts outside the CDR3, the full variable domain is SQTIHQWPATLVQPVGSPLSLECTVEGTSNPNLYWYRQAAGRGLQLLFYSVGIGQISSEVPQNLSASRPQDRQFILSSKKLLLSDSGFYLCAPKWTNSPLHFGNGTRLTVT.

In this sample, this clone turned up a few times. The chain couples TRBV30 to TRBJ2-1; D possibly corresponds to TRBD2 (5 bases). Germline lookup yields CDR1 GTSNPN and CDR2 SVGIG (reference sequence). Trimming left V 2 bases short and J 2 bases short, with 10 bases between. The CDR3 contains 14 residues. The CDR3 sequence is CAWSSGVPYNEQFF. The CDR3 DNA is TGTGCCTGGAGTTCCGGGGTGCCCTACAATGAGCAGTTCTTC.

The chain employs TRBV5-1 and TRBJ1-1, with 9 bases lining up with TRBD1. This CDR3 has 14 amino acids. Germline V lookup: CDR1 SGHRS, CDR2 YFSETQ. The V gene end was trimmed by 4 bases and the J gene end by 4 bases; junction bases not matched to a gene: 5. CDR3 in amino acids: CASSRDRAGTEAFF. In DNA form, the CDR3 reads TGCGCCAGCAGCCGGGACAGGGCTGGCACTGAAGCTTTCTTT. Full variable domain (rest looked up from reference TRBV5-1 and TRBJ1-1): KAGVTQTPRYLIKTRGQQVTLSCSPISGHRSVSWYQQTPGQGLQFLFEYFSETQRNKGNFPGRFSGRQFSNSRSEMNVSTLELGDSALYLCASSRDRAGTEAFFGQGTRLTVV.

The V gene is TRBV19, the J gene TRBJ2-2, with a weak D call TRBD1 (6 bases). V lost 3 bases and J lost 7, with 18 bases in between. The CDR3 extends over 16 amino acids. Germline-derived CDR1 and CDR2 are LNHDA and SQIVND (reference sequence). The DNA for the CDR3 is TGTGCCAGTAGTATGCTGGGGGCGGGCCAGAGCGGGGAGCTGTTTTTT. Protein product: CASSMLGAGQSGELFF.

V and J are TRBV6-1 and TRBJ1-3, with no clear D. This CDR3 has 14 amino acids. CDR1 and CDR2 from the germline V gene are MNHNS and SASEGT. Trimming took off 9 bases at V and 0 bases at J, with 12 bases between the two ends. Written as DNA, the CDR3 is TGTGCCAGTTTCTTATTGGGCTCTGGAAACACCATATATTTT. Protein sequence: CASFLLGSGNTIYF.

This clone was observed a few times. The chain links TRBV6-5 to TRBJ2-7, with D possibly matching TRBD2 (6 bases). The germline V and J ends were trimmed by 2 bases and 4 bases, with 15 bases remaining between them. In germline, CDR1 is MNHEY, CDR2 SVGAGI. There are 15 residues in the CDR3. CDR3 DNA sequence: TGTGCCAGCAGTTACGTTTCCGGGGGTATTTACGAGCAGTACTTC. Translating gives CASSYVSGGIYEQYF.

V is TRBV27 and J is TRBJ1-1; 8 nucleotides match TRBD1. The germline gives CDR1 MNHEY, CDR2 SMNVEV (reference sequence). The CDR3 has 15 residues. The trim removed 3 bases at V and 3 bases at J, leaving 6 bases unmatched. The CDR3 is CASSLRPRGHTEAFF. Written as DNA, the CDR3 is TGTGCCAGCAGTTTGCGTCCCAGGGGGCACACTGAAGCTTTCTTT.

To note about this clone: This CDR3 is also generated by other DNA sequences in the sample. V usage is TRBV15 and J usage is TRBJ1-2, with no clear D. The germline V and J ends were trimmed by 0 bases and 0 bases, with 8 bases remaining between them. The CDR3 spans 15 residues. The V gene's germline CDR1 is LNHNV and CDR2 YYDKDF (reference sequence). CDR3 region: CATSRDRVANYGYTF. The CDR3 nucleotides are TGTGCCACCAGCAGAGATCGGGTAGCTAACTATGGCTACACCTTC.

This clone turned up a few times. The V call is TRBV14, the J call TRBJ1-6; D is unresolved. V lost 0 bases, J lost 10 bases, and 10 bases lay in between. Germline CDR1 reads SGHDN; CDR2 reads FVKESK. CDR3 length equals 14 residues. This CDR3 is CASSQEPGGSPLHF. CDR3 DNA: TGTGCCAGCAGCCAAGAACCAGGAGGGTCACCCCTCCACTTT.

The table lists this clone with a few counts. This chain joins TRBV7-9 and TRBJ2-7; TRBD1 matches 9 bases. Trimming at V came to 4 bases and at J to 7 bases, leaving 11 bases not matched to a gene. CDR3 length: 15 residues. Germline loops: CDR1 SEHNR, CDR2 FQNEAQ (reference sequence). The CDR3 loop reads CASSSLGTGNREQYF. CDR3 DNA sequence: TGTGCCAGCAGCTCCCTGGGGACAGGGAATCGGGAGCAGTACTTC.

This clone has only one observation. V gene TRBV15 combines with J gene TRBJ2-5; D is ambiguous. CDR3 length equals 14 residues. Germline V gene lookup returns CDR1 LNHNV and CDR2 YYDKDF (reference sequence). With 1 base removed from V and 1 base from J, the gap between germline ends came to 7 bases. The CDR3: CATSRVGSQETQYF. DNA of the CDR3: TGTGCCACCAGCAGAGTCGGCAGCCAAGAGACCCAGTACTTC.

The chain combines TRBV10-3 with TRBJ1-2; 9 bases fit TRBD1. The CDR3 loop spans 13 amino acids. V lost 6 bases to trimming and J lost 4 bases; unmatched junction nucleotides: 3. Looked up from germline, CDR1 is ENHRY and CDR2 is SYGVKD. This CDR3 is CAIRQGASYGYTF. CDR3 coding DNA: TGTGCCATCAGACAGGGGGCGAGCTATGGCTACACCTTC.

The chain carries TRBV9 and TRBJ1-1; 7 positions match TRBD1. The CDR3 consists of 15 residues. The trim removed 3 bases at V and 1 base at J, leaving 6 bases unmatched. Per the germline V gene, CDR1 is SGDLS and CDR2 is YYNGEE. CDR3 in amino acids: CASSGSGTANTEAFF. The CDR3 nucleotides are TGTGCCAGCAGCGGATCCGGGACAGCGAACACTGAAGCTTTCTTT.

The chain carries TRBV25-1 and TRBJ2-6; no clear D. The CDR3 is made up of 13 amino acids. V was shortened by 6 bases and J by 4 bases, with 7 bases between the two germline ends. CDR1 and CDR2 from the germline V gene are MGHDK and SYGVNS. The CDR3 loop reads CASSGPGANVLTF. The CDR3 bases are TGTGCCAGCAGCGGGCCAGGGGCCAACGTCCTGACTTTC.

The gene calls are TRBV2 and TRBJ2-1; D remains ambiguous. The V end was cut by 2 bases, the J end by 7 bases, with 9 bases between. The CDR3 contains 13 residues. Germline V CDR1 and CDR2: SNHLY, FYNNEI. The DNA of the CDR3 is TGTGCCAGCAGTGAAATTGGGCGGAATGAGCAGTTCTTC. Translation: CASSEIGRNEQFF. Supplemented by reference TRBV2 and TRBJ2-1, the full variable domain reads EPEVTQTPSHQVTQMGQEVILRCVPISNHLYFYWYRQILGQKVEFLVSFYNNEISEKSEIFDDQFSVERPDGSNFTLKIRSTKLEDSAMYFCASSEIGRNEQFFGPGTRLTVL.

This clone was found a few times. The gene calls are TRBV6-1 and TRBJ2-1; D is tentatively TRBD1 or TRBD2 (7 bases each). The CDR3 is 14 amino acids. Trimming stripped 8 bases from V and 9 bases from J, with 20 bases between. Germline CDR1 and CDR2: MNHNS and SASEGT. This CDR3 reads CASLLGGGGSEQFF. CDR3 sequence (DNA): TGTGCCAGCCTGTTAGGGGGAGGGGGCAGTGAGCAGTTCTTC.

This chain connects TRBV28 to TRBJ2-4, with D perhaps TRBD1 (5 bases). V was pared by 3 bases and J by 1 base, with 10 bases between. Germline CDR1 MDHEN, CDR2 SYDVKM. This CDR3 is 15 amino acids long. The DNA of the CDR3 is TGTGCCAGCAGTTTTAGGGGAAGGGCCAAAAACATTCAGTACTTC. This codes for CASSFRGRAKNIQYF.

The gene calls are TRBV30 and TRBJ2-7, with D possibly called TRBD1 or TRBD2 (5 bases each). CDR1 GTSNPN and CDR2 SVGIG come from the germline V gene (reference sequence). The V end was cut by 2 bases, the J end by 2 bases, with 13 bases between. CDR3 length equals 14 residues. CDR3 in DNA: TGTGCCTGGAGTCGGGCCGGGACGGCCTACGAGCAGTACTTC. Its translation: CAWSRAGTAYEQYF.

The rearrangement uses TRBV29-1 and TRBJ1-1; TRBD1 aligns across 10 bases. The CDR3 is made up of 15 amino acids. The germline gives CDR1 SQVTM, CDR2 ANQGSEA. V shed 1 base and J 5 bases; nucleotides not matched to a gene: 7. CDR3 DNA: TGCAGCGTTGAAGGGAGACAGGGGGCGCGGACTGAAGCTTTCTTT. Its protein product is CSVEGRQGARTEAFF.